What follows are 7 T cell receptor beta chains derived from one specimen sequenced in a study of cytomegalovirus exposure and HLA in healthy donors. This table comes from immunoSEQ multiplex PCR, and its TCRdb copy is limited to in-frame clones, with some not included. Seen here are under 250,000 clones, 85% to 90% observed once, and the top ten hold approximately 2.5%. Sequencing input: PBMCs. All receptors come from a man younger than 35 in good health and CMV-seronegative.

This clone appeared once. This chain links TRBV29-1 with TRBJ1-5; TRBD1 matches 8 bases. The CDR3 runs 15 residues. Per germline, CDR1 SQVTM and CDR2 ANQGSEA. The junction had 15 bases not matched to a gene; V was cut back by 7 bases and J by 7 bases. CDR3 bases: TGCAGCGCAACCCTACGGACAGGGCCCGGCCAGCCCCAGCATTTT. Its translation is CSATLRTGPGQPQHF.

In nucleotides, the CDR3 is TGCAGCGTTGAAGGGGGGGCCGGGGAGCTGTTTTTT. It yields the protein CSVEGGAGELFF. This rearrangement joins TRBV29-1 to TRBJ2-2, with a tentative D call TRBD2 (6 bases). CDR1 is SQVTM, CDR2 ANQGSEA, per germline. The CDR3 totals 12 residues. The germline V and J ends were trimmed by 1 base and 6 bases, with 6 bases remaining between them.

V is TRBV29-1 and J is TRBJ1-3; D gene unclear. The CDR3 is 13 amino acids. Germline V gene lookup returns CDR1 SQVTM and CDR2 ANQGSEA. V was clipped by 6 bases and J by 0 bases, with 9 bases between them. The CDR3 DNA sequence: TGCAGCGTGGGAGAGACCTCTGGAAACACCATATATTTT. This encodes CSVGETSGNTIYF.

In its sample, this clone was seen once. The CDR3 region has the DNA TGTGCCAGCAGCTTAGCCGCTTATGGCAGGGGAGGGGAAAAACTGTTTTTT. The encoded protein is CASSLAAYGRGGEKLFF. The chain is built from TRBV7-2 and TRBJ1-4, with D perhaps matching TRBD1 (6 bases). The CDR3 extends over 17 amino acids. V shed 0 bases and J shed 8 bases, with 19 bases lying between them. The germline CDR1 and CDR2 sequences are SGHTA and FQGNSA.

The chain links TRBV19 to TRBJ2-7; the match to TRBD1 covers 9 bases. With V trimmed by 5 bases and J by 4 bases, 6 bases remained unmatched. This CDR3 comprises 14 residues. The germline CDR1 and CDR2 sequences are LNHDA and SQIVND (reference sequence). The CDR3 loop reads CASSPGTGSYEQYF. Written as DNA, the CDR3 is TGTGCCAGTAGTCCCGGGACAGGGAGTTACGAGCAGTACTTC.

The V call is TRBV19, the J call TRBJ2-1, with D possibly TRBD1 on 6 matching bases. CDR1 is LNHDA, CDR2 SQIVND, per germline (reference sequence). Deletions cut 5 bases from V and 0 bases from J, with 17 bases between. The CDR3 sequence is 17 residues long. In nucleotides, the CDR3 is TGTGCCAGTAGTCCCGACACAGGGAGCTTCTCCTACAATGAGCAGTTCTTC. Its translation is CASSPDTGSFSYNEQFF.

The chain carries TRBV19 and TRBJ1-1; 10 bases align to TRBD1. The V and J ends lost 6 bases and 3 bases, in that order; junction bases with no gene match: 7. CDR1 and CDR2 from the germline V gene are LNHDA and SQIVND (reference sequence). This CDR3 is 15 amino acids long. The CDR3 loop is CASRTNGQGDTEAFF. Written as DNA, the CDR3 is TGTGCCAGTAGGACAAACGGACAGGGGGACACTGAAGCTTTCTTT.